This TCR beta chain comes out of a study of blood T cell repertoires in COVID-19. On the study more broadly: Sites across the United States, Italy and Spain contributed samples from acute and convalescent COVID-19. PBMCs, B-cell-depleted T cells, or T cells provided the cDNA or gDNA that made up the material.

The CDR3 has 16 amino acids. V was trimmed by 3 bases and J by 9 bases, leaving 18 bases between them. Germline V gene data show CDR1 as LNHNV and CDR2 as YYDKDF (reference sequence). Source study methods: Using reference gene primer amplification, nucleated cell counts were estimated. The assay was immunoSEQ multiplex PCR, and TCRdb's table has in-frame clones only and misses some. That table furnishes V, J and clone size, whereas the DNA furnished D and trimming. The data contain around 26,000 clones, 92% of them singletons. The sample consisted of peripheral blood. V gene TRBV15 combines with J gene TRBJ1-6; perhaps TRBD1 as D (6 bases). The TCR was taken from a human donor in a cohort sampled during active COVID-19. CDR3: CATSRGPGGGGSPLHF. CDR3 in DNA: TGTGCCACCAGCAGGGGGCCGGGGGGGGGCGGTTCACCCCTCCACTTT. Together with reference TRBV15 and TRBJ1-6, the CDR3 gives the full variable domain: DAMVIQNPRYQVTQFGKPVTLSCSQTLNHNVMYWYQQKSSQAPKLLFHYYDKDFNNEADTPDNFQSRRPNTSFCFLDIRSPGLGDTAMYLCATSRGPGGGGSPLHFGNGTRLTVT.